Following are 22 T cell receptor beta chains from one sample sequenced in a study of T-cell memory formation after mild COVID-19. Using its own MiXCR run on the 5' RACE reads, TCRdb lists one record per CDR3 protein. The sample lists fewer than 700,000 distinct CDR3 sequences; about 20% were seen once. Sequenced input: PBMCs or a T cell subset sorted from them (not recorded which). The receptors shown here come from an adult woman who had mild COVID-19 (a few samples of this study predate the infection). Cell type and time point are not known.

This clonotype has more than one count but fewer than ten. J is TRBJ2-2 and V is TRBV15, with TRBD2 identical over 7 bases. CDR3 length equals 16 residues. Germline CDR1 LNHNV, CDR2 YYDKDF (reference sequence). The V gene end was trimmed by 6 bases and the J gene end by 1 base; junction bases not matched to a gene: 8. Here the CDR3 reads CATRGRGLENTGELFF. In DNA form, the CDR3 reads TGTGCCACCAGGGGGAGGGGCCTAGAGAACACCGGGGAGCTGTTTTTT.

This rearrangement joins TRBV7-9 to TRBJ2-1, with 7 bases aligning to TRBD2. Losses at the gene ends were 6 bases for V and 8 bases for J; bases not matched to a gene: 16. Germline V gene data show CDR1 as SEHNR and CDR2 as FQNEAQ (reference sequence). The CDR3 loop spans 16 amino acids. This CDR3 reads CASRNPSGSLVYEQFF. In nucleotides, the CDR3 is TGTGCCAGCAGAAATCCTAGCGGTAGTCTTGTCTATGAGCAGTTCTTC.

This clonotype came up a few times. The chain combines TRBV10-3 with TRBJ1-2; D not certain. Germline assignment: CDR1 ENHRY and CDR2 SYGVKD. Trimming pared 2 bases from V and 6 bases from J, leaving 13 bases between. This CDR3 comprises 14 residues. This CDR3 is CAISEVAGPNGYTF. The DNA for the CDR3 is TGTGCCATCAGTGAGGTCGCCGGACCAAATGGCTACACCTTC.

Many counts were recorded for this clonotype. The V call is TRBV27, the J call TRBJ1-1, with TRBD1 as a possible D gene (6 bases). Germline lookup yields CDR1 MNHEY and CDR2 SMNVEV (reference sequence). This CDR3 has 14 amino acids. Trimming removed 2 bases from V and 5 bases from J, with 12 bases in between. The CDR3 loop reads CASSLDRRGTEAFF. CDR3 DNA: TGTGCCAGCAGTTTAGACAGGCGGGGGACTGAAGCTTTCTTT.

This clonotype has just a few counts. The rearrangement links TRBV12-3 or TRBV12-4 to TRBJ2-1; D assignment may be TRBD1 or TRBD2 (5 bases each). V lost 9 bases and J lost 4, with 13 bases in between. The CDR3 is 13 amino acids. The CDR3 DNA reads TGTGCCAGTGCCGGGACGCCGTACAATGAGCAGTTCTTC. Amino acids: CASAGTPYNEQFF.

The chain links TRBV7-3 to TRBJ1-2, with 7 positions matching TRBD1. V was pared by 5 bases and J by 6 bases, with 6 bases of the junction left unmatched. CDR1 SGHTA and CDR2 FQGTGA come from the germline V gene. The CDR3 runs to 13 residues. CDR3 loop: CASSPQTGNGYTF. The CDR3 nucleotides are TGTGCCAGCAGCCCACAGACAGGGAATGGCTACACCTTC.

J is TRBJ2-2 and V is TRBV10-3; possible D gene TRBD1, 5 bases. The CDR3 runs to 13 residues. Trimming cost V 4 bases and J 5 bases, with 8 bases left between them. Germline V CDR1 and CDR2: ENHRY, SYGVKD. CDR3 sequence: CAISGRGTGELFF. The CDR3 DNA reads TGTGCCATCAGTGGAAGGGGAACCGGGGAGCTGTTTTTT.

This clonotype showed up just a few times. This chain's CDR3 is CATSRDLPGAGDTEAFF. The CDR3 region has the DNA TGTGCCACCAGCAGAGATTTACCAGGGGCCGGGGACACTGAAGCTTTCTTT. The chain combines TRBV15 with TRBJ1-1, with D possibly TRBD1 on 6 matching bases. This CDR3 spans 17 amino acids. Trimming pared 0 bases from V and 3 bases from J, leaving 17 bases between. Germline CDR1 LNHNV, CDR2 YYDKDF (reference sequence).

This clonotype was seen more than once but under ten times. The chain links TRBV27 to TRBJ1-1; 8 nucleotides line up with TRBD1. J was trimmed by 0 bases and V by 2 bases; bases with no gene match: 5. The CDR3 is 16 amino acids. Germline CDR1 and CDR2: MNHEY and SMNVEV (reference sequence). This chain's CDR3 is CASSLIRGPMNTEAFF. The CDR3 DNA is TGTGCCAGCAGTTTAATCAGGGGGCCCATGAACACTGAAGCTTTCTTT.

Many counts were recorded for this clonotype. This rearrangement joins TRBV7-9 to TRBJ2-1, with D possibly matching TRBD2 (6 bases). The V and J ends lost 11 bases and 5 bases respectively, with 19 bases between them. CDR1 SEHNR and CDR2 FQNEAQ come from the germline V gene (reference sequence). The CDR3 runs to 14 residues. In DNA form, the CDR3 reads TGTGCCTGGACATTAGCGGATTTGAACAATGAGCAGTTCTTC. Its translation: CAWTLADLNNEQFF.

Concerning this clonotype itself: The junction differs from germline at one of its ends, possibly a read error. The V and J genes are TRBV12-3 or TRBV12-4 and TRBJ2-5; perhaps D is TRBD1 or TRBD2 (5 bases each). The CDR3 contains 17 residues. In DNA form, the CDR3 reads TGTGACAGCAGCTCTCCCCCCCCGGGACGCAGTCAAGAGACCCAGTACTTC. Translating it yields CDSSSPPPGRSQETQYF.

In this sample, this clonotype turned up a few times. The chain joins TRBV12-3 or TRBV12-4 to TRBJ2-1; a weak D match, TRBD2 (7 bases). Trimming removed 8 bases at V and 6 bases at J, with 20 bases between. The CDR3 is 15 amino acids. The CDR3: CASAWGGARGNEQFF. The CDR3 region has the DNA TGTGCCAGCGCCTGGGGGGGGGCGCGTGGCAATGAGCAGTTCTTC.

As DNA, the CDR3 is TGCGCCAGCAGCCCTGGGTGGCTACTCCACTTT. Its protein product is CASSPGWLLHF. The chain is built from TRBV4-1 and TRBJ1-6; D call uncertain. CDR1 is MGHRA, CDR2 YSYEKL, per germline. Deletions cut 4 bases from V and 16 bases from J, with 11 bases between. The CDR3 is 11 amino acids.

This clonotype was counted a few times. V usage is TRBV11-2 and J usage is TRBJ2-3; a weak D match, TRBD2 (6 bases). CDR3 length: 13 residues. CDR1 is SGHAT and CDR2 is FQNNGV in the germline V gene. V was trimmed by 5 bases and J by 15 bases, leaving 21 bases between them. The CDR3 sequence: CASSPPTGTAVYF. The CDR3 DNA sequence: TGTGCCAGCAGCCCGCCCACCGGGACTGCTGTCTATTTT.

The chain joins TRBV2 to TRBJ1-4, with D maybe TRBD1 (6 bases). The germline V and J ends were trimmed by 7 bases and 7 bases, with 13 bases remaining between them. The CDR3 length is 13 residues. Germline CDR1 and CDR2: SNHLY and FYNNEI. CDR3 sequence (DNA): TGTGCCAGCACCGAGGGGGGGAGTGAAAAACTGTTTTTT. It is translated as CASTEGGSEKLFF.

This clonotype was seen only a few times. The chain is built from TRBV20-1 and TRBJ1-2, with D uncertain. The CDR3 contains 14 residues. V was clipped by 0 bases and J by 3 bases, with 11 bases between them. In germline, CDR1 is DFQATT, CDR2 SNEGSKA (reference sequence). The CDR3 region has the DNA TGCAGTGCTAGAGATAACGCTCACTACTATGGCTACACCTTC. Its translation is CSARDNAHYYGYTF.

This clonotype was recorded many times. V gene TRBV5-1 combines with J gene TRBJ2-7, with 10 bases identical to TRBD2. The V gene's germline CDR1 is SGHRS and CDR2 YFSETQ. The CDR3 length is 16 residues. Trimming removed 6 bases from V and 4 bases from J; junction bases left unmatched: 13. The CDR3 sequence is CASKTTASGSNYEQYF. The CDR3 DNA follows: TGCGCCAGCAAAACGACAGCTAGCGGGAGTAATTACGAGCAGTACTTC.

This clonotype was picked up a small number of times. The CDR3 is CSARDPSTGRNGYTF. The DNA for the CDR3 is TGCAGTGCTAGAGATCCCTCGACAGGCAGAAATGGCTACACCTTC. The chain has TRBV20-1 and TRBJ1-2, with D perhaps TRBD1 (6 bases). Germline V gene data show CDR1 as DFQATT and CDR2 as SNEGSKA (reference sequence). The V end lost 0 bases, the J end lost 6 bases, and 17 bases lay between the germline ends. CDR3 length equals 15 residues.

This clonotype was observed a handful of times. This chain links TRBV5-1 with TRBJ2-1, with TRBD1 identical over 7 bases. J lost 8 bases, V lost 0 bases, and 8 bases had no gene match. The CDR3 contains 15 residues. Germline CDR1 and CDR2: SGHRS and YFSETQ. The CDR3 here is CASSLEGGVWDEQFF. CDR3 bases: TGCGCCAGCAGCTTGGAAGGGGGCGTTTGGGATGAGCAGTTCTTC.

This clonotype showed up just a few times. The rearrangement links TRBV29-1 to TRBJ2-1; D remains ambiguous. The CDR3 spans 12 residues. Germline lookup yields CDR1 SQVTM and CDR2 ANQGSEA. Trimming removed 4 bases at V and 7 bases at J, with 11 bases between. CDR3 coding DNA: TGCAGCGTTGCGGTCCAGTGGAATGAGCAGTTCTTC. Amino acids: CSVAVQWNEQFF.

This clonotype has a handful of counts. The chain links TRBV4-2 to TRBJ2-4; D tentatively reads TRBD1 or TRBD2 (5 bases each). CDR1 LGHNA and CDR2 YNFKEQ come from the germline V gene. The CDR3 is made up of 16 amino acids. V was shortened by 0 bases and J by 2 bases, with 11 bases between the two germline ends. CDR3 DNA: TGTGCCAGCAGCCAAGAGGGGGAGACCCCCAAAAACATTCAGTACTTC. Translating gives CASSQEGETPKNIQYF.

The J gene is TRBJ2-1, the V gene TRBV5-1, with 11 nucleotides matching TRBD2. Germline V gene data show CDR1 as SGHRS and CDR2 as YFSETQ. V dropped 4 bases and J dropped 3; count of bases not matched to a gene: 3. The CDR3 extends over 15 amino acids. The CDR3 nucleotides read TGCGCCAGCAGCCAGACTAGCGGGAACTACAATGAGCAGTTCTTC. It yields the protein CASSQTSGNYNEQFF.